These 6 T cell receptor beta chains came from one sample sequenced in a study of shared clonotypes between healthy human individuals (dated by TCRdb to 2020 to 2022). Library method: the immunoSEQ multiplex PCR assay. In TCRdb, the immuneACCESS table is reduced to in-frame sequences with V and J assigned. These tables do not hold every clone; where another copy was compared, an unresolved V gene accounts for under half, and the others remain unexplained. The sample yields approximately 2,300,000 clones; around 90% were counted once. 0.3% to 0.4% of the sample is held by the ten biggest clonotypes. Input material: naive CD4+ T cells from PBMCs. Taken with the paper, the label for cell subset or site translates to: CD45RA+ positively selected. These receptors came from a man younger than 35 in good health. Some clones in this sample may be carry-over from other donors' samples.

The chain couples TRBV9 to TRBJ1-2; 9 nucleotides line up with TRBD1. The CDR3 is 14 residues long. Looked up from germline, CDR1 is SGDLS and CDR2 is YYNGEE. V lost 7 bases, J lost 3 bases, and 7 bases stayed unmatched. CDR3 sequence reads: CASQTGGDHYGYTF. CDR3 nucleotides: TGTGCCAGCCAAACAGGGGGCGACCACTATGGCTACACCTTC.

Here the CDR3 DNA reads TGTGCCTGGAGCTTAGAGGGCACTGAAGCTTTCTTT. It translates to CAWSLEGTEAFF. The gene calls are TRBV30 and TRBJ1-1; no clear D gene. There are 12 residues in the CDR3. Trimming took 3 bases from V and 4 from J, leaving 9 bases between them. The germline V gene has CDR1 GTSNPN and CDR2 SVGIG (reference sequence).

The chain links TRBV7-2 to TRBJ2-3; D is unresolved. CDR3 size: 15 residues. Trimming left V 5 bases short and J 5 bases short, with 17 bases between. From germline, CDR1 is SGHTA and CDR2 FQGNSA. CDR3 bases: TGTGCCAGCAGCCAAGCCAGGAAGATGCTAGATACGCAGTATTTT. Amino acid sequence: CASSQARKMLDTQYF.

The DNA for the CDR3 is TGTGCCTGGGAAGCAGGGAGAGCTAATGAAAAACTGTTTTTT. Its translation is CAWEAGRANEKLFF. The chain joins TRBV30 to TRBJ1-4, with D maybe TRBD1 (5 bases). The germline CDR1 and CDR2 sequences are GTSNPN and SVGIG (reference sequence). The CDR3 contains 14 residues. Trimming left V 5 bases short and J 3 bases short, with 13 bases between.

V and J are TRBV5-8 and TRBJ2-7, with D tentatively TRBD1 (5 bases). The germline V gene has CDR1 SGHTS and CDR2 YDEGEE. Trimming cost V 9 bases and J 5 bases, with 18 bases left between them. The CDR3 has 13 amino acids. As DNA, the CDR3 is TGTGCCACTGGGGCGTTAGGCACCGACGAGCAGTACTTC. Protein product: CATGALGTDEQYF.

The J gene is TRBJ2-1, the V gene TRBV29-1, with D possibly TRBD2 on 6 matching bases. V dropped 5 bases and J dropped 6 bases, with 17 bases sitting between them. The CDR3 runs 14 residues. Germline V CDR1 and CDR2: SQVTM, ANQGSEA. The DNA for the CDR3 is TGCAGCGTTTCGCGTGGAGGGGCAGGCAATGAGCAGTTCTTC. Translation gives CSVSRGGAGNEQFF.